Detailed here is one T cell receptor beta chain. The data stem from a study of molecular identifiers for immune sequencing clone quantification. CD8+CD4-CCR7+CD45RA+ cells were sorted as naive CD8 T cells. TCRdb analysed the PCR reads with MiXCR anew, one entry per CDR3 protein. Of a few hundred thousand distinct CDR3 sequences listed, 24% were seen once; the top ten hold about 0.73%. Germline assignment: CDR1 SNHLY and CDR2 FYNNEI. V was trimmed by 8 bases and J by 0 bases, leaving 8 bases between them. The CDR3 is 13 residues long. This TCR was recovered from a human donor in good health. Some libraries in this study had Jurkat cell RNA spiked in. Sequencing was done on a sample of naive CD8+ T cells from blood, with Jurkat cell RNA spiked in. Subset defined: FACS-sorted CD8+CD4-CCR7+CD45RA+ naive T cells. The V call is TRBV2, the J call TRBJ2-1; D uncertain. CDR3 in amino acids: CASLESSYNEQFF. CDR3 coding DNA: TGTGCCAGCCTAGAAAGCTCCTACAATGAGCAGTTCTTC. The full variable domain, in which reference TRBV2 and TRBJ2-1 provide the parts outside the CDR3, is EPEVTQTPSHQVTQMGQEVILRCVPISNHLYFYWYRQILGQKVEFLVSFYNNEISEKSEIFDDQFSVERPDGSNFTLKIRSTKLEDSAMYFCASLESSYNEQFFGPGTRLTVL.